This T cell receptor beta chain was recorded in a study of CXCR3-negative and CXCR3-positive naive CD8 T cells. Germline V gives CDR1 SQVTM, CDR2 ANQGSEA. This CDR3 has 11 residues. Via 5' RACE with UMI labels, TRB cDNA libraries were prepared. TCRdb re-called the 5' RACE reads, yielding one record per CDR3 amino acid sequence without DNA. Found here are more than 65,000 distinct CDR3 sequences; the top ten clones hold around 1.4%. The sequence came from a human donor in good health. Some clones in this sample may be carry-over from other donors' samples. The sample comprised naive CXCR3- CD8+ T cells from blood. Subset noted: CD45RO-CCR7+CD27+CD95- naive CD8+ T cells lacking CXCR3 (TNR3-). The J gene is TRBJ1-1, the V gene TRBV29-1. The CDR3 spells CSVALNTEAFF.